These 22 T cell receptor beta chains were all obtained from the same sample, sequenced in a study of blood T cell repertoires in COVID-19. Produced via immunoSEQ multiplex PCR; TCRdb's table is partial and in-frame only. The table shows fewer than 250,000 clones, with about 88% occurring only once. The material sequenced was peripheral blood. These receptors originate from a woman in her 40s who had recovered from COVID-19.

The CDR3 bases are TGTGCCAGCAGTAGAAAGGGGGTTCCCTACAATGAGCAGTTCTTC. This sequence encodes CASSRKGVPYNEQFF. V and J are TRBV27 and TRBJ2-1, with D perhaps TRBD1 (6 bases). Germline CDR1 reads MNHEY; CDR2 reads SMNVEV (reference sequence). The ends were cut back, 5 bases at V and 2 bases at J, with 13 bases in the middle. The CDR3 length is 15 residues.

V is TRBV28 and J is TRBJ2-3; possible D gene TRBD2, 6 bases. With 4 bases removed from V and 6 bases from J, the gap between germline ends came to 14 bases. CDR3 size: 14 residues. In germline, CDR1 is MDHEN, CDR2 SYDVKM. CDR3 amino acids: CASSSAAGRDTQYF. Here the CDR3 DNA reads TGTGCCAGCAGTTCCGCGGCAGGGAGGGATACGCAGTATTTT.

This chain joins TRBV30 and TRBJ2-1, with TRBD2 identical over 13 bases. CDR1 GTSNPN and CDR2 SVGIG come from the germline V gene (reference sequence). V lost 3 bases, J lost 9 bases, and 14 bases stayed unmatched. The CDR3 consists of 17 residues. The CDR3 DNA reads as TGTGCCTGGAGGGGGGGCCAGACTAGCGGGAGGTGGAGTGAGCAGTTCTTC. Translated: CAWRGGQTSGRWSEQFF. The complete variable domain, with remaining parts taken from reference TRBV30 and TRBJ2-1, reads SQTIHQWPATLVQPVGSPLSLECTVEGTSNPNLYWYRQAAGRGLQLLFYSVGIGQISSEVPQNLSASRPQDRQFILSSKKLLLSDSGFYLCAWRGGQTSGRWSEQFFGPGTRLTVL.

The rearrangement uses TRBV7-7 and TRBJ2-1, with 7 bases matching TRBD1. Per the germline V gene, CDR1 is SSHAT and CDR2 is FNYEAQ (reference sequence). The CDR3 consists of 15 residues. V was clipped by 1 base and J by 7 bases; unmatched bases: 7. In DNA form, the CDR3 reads TGTGCCAGCAGCTTAGGACAGGGAGAGATGAATGAGCAGTTCTTC. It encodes CASSLGQGEMNEQFF. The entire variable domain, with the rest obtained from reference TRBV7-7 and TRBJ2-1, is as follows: GAGVSQSPRYKVTKRGQDVTLRCDPISSHATLYWYQQALGQGPEFLTYFNYEAQPDKSGLPSDRFSAERPEGSISTLTIQRTEQRDSAMYRCASSLGQGEMNEQFFGPGTRLTVL.

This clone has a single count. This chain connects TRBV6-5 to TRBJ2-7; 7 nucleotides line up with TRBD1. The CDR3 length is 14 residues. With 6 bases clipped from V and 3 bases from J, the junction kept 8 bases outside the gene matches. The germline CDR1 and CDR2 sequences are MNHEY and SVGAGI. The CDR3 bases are TGTGCCAGCAGCTCCGGGACAGTTAACTACGAGCAGTACTTC. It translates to CASSSGTVNYEQYF.

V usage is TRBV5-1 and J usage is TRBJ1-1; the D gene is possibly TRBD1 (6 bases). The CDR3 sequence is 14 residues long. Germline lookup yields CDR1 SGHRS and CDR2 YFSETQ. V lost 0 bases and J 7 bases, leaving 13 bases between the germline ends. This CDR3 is CASSLAQGGREAFF. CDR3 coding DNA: TGCGCCAGCAGCTTGGCACAGGGCGGCCGTGAAGCTTTCTTT.

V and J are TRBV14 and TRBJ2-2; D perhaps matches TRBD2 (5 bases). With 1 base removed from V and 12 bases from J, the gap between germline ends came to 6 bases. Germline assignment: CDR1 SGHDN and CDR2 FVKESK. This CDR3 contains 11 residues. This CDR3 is CASSQAGKLFF. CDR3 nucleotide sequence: TGTGCCAGCAGCCAAGCGGGAAAGCTGTTTTTT.

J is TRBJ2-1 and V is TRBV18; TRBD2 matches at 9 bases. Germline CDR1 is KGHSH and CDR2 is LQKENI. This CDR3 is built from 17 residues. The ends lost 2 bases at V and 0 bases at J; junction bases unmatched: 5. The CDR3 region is CASSPFSGSASYNEQFF. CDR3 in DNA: TGTGCCAGCTCACCATTTAGCGGGAGTGCCTCCTACAATGAGCAGTTCTTC. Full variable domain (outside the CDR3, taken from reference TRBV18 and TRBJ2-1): NAGVMQNPRHLVRRRGQEARLRCSPMKGHSHVYWYRQLPEEGLKFMVYLQKENIIDESGMPKERFSAEFPKEGPSILRIQQVVRGDSAAYFCASSPFSGSASYNEQFFGPGTRLTVL.

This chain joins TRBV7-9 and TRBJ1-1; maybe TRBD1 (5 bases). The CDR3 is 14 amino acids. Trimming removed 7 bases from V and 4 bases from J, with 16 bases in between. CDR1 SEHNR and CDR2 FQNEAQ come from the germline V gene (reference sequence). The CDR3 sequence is CASIPGGETTEAFF. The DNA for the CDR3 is TGTGCCAGCATCCCGGGGGGAGAAACCACTGAAGCTTTCTTT.

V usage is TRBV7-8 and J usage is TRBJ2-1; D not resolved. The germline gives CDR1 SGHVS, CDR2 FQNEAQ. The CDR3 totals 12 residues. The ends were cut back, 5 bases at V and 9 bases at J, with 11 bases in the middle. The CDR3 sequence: CASSPVPPEQFF. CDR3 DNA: TGTGCCAGCAGCCCCGTTCCTCCTGAGCAGTTCTTC.

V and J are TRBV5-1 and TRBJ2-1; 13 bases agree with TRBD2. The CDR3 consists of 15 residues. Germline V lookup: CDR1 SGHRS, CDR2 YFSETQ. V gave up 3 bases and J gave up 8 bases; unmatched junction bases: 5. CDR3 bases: TGCGCCAGCAGCTCGGGACTAGCGGGAACGGATGAGCAGTTCTTC. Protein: CASSSGLAGTDEQFF.

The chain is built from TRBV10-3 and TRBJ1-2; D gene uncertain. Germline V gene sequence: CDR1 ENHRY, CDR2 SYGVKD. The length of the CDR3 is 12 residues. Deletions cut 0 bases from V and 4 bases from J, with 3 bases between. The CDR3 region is CAISESSYGYTF. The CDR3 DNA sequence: TGTGCCATCAGTGAGTCCAGCTATGGCTACACCTTC.

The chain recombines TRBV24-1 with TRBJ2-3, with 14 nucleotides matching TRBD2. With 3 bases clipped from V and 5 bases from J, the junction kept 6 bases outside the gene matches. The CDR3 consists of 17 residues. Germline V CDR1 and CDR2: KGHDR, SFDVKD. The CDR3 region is CATSDPKTSGREDTQYF. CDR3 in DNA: TGTGCCACCAGTGATCCAAAGACTAGCGGGAGGGAAGATACGCAGTATTTT.

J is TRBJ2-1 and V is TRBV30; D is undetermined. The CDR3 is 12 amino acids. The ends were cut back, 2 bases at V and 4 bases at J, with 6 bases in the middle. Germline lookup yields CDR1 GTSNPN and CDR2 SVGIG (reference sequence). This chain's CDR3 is CAWSRGYNEQFF. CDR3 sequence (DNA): TGTGCCTGGAGTAGAGGATACAATGAGCAGTTCTTC.

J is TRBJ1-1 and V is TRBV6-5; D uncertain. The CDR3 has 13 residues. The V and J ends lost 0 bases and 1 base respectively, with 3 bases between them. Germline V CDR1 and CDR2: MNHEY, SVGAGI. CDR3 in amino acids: CASSYSANTEAFF. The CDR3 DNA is TGTGCCAGCAGTTACTCGGCGAACACTGAAGCTTTCTTT.

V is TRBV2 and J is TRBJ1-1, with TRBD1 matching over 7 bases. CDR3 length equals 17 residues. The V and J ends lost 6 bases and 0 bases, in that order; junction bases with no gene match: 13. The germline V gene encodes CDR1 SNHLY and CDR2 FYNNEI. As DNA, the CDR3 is TGTGCCAGCAGACCTGCTCCGGGACAGAAGATGAACACTGAAGCTTTCTTT. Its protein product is CASRPAPGQKMNTEAFF.

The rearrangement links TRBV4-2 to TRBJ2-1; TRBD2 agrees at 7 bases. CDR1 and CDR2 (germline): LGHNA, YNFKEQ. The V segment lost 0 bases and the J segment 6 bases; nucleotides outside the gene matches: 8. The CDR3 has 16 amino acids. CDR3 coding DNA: TGTGCCAGCAGCCAAGAGGCTAGCGGCCCAGTCAATGAGCAGTTCTTC. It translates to CASSQEASGPVNEQFF.

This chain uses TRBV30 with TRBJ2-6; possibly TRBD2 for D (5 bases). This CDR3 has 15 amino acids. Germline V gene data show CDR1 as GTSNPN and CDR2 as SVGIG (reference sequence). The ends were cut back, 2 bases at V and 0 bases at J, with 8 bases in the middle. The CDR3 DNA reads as TGTGCCTGGAGTCACGGACTCTCTGGGGCCAACGTCCTGACTTTC. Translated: CAWSHGLSGANVLTF.

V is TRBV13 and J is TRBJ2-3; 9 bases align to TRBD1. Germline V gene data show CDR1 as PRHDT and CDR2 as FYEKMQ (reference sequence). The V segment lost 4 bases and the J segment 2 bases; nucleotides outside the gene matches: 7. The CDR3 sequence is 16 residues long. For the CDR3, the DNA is TGTGCCAGCAGCTCATACGGGACAGGGTTCACAGATACGCAGTATTTT. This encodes CASSSYGTGFTDTQYF.

The CDR3 coding sequence is TGTGCCTGGAGACAGCCTCCCCTCACTGAAGCTTTCTTT. Its protein product is CAWRQPPLTEAFF. J is TRBJ1-1 and V is TRBV30; D is unresolved. The ends were cut back, 3 bases at V and 4 bases at J, with 12 bases in the middle. The CDR3 consists of 13 residues. The germline V gene has CDR1 GTSNPN and CDR2 SVGIG (reference sequence).

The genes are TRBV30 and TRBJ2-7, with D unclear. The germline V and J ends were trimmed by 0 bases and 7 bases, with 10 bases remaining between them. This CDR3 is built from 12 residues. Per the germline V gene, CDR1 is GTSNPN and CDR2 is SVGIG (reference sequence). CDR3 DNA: TGTGCCTGGAGTGTAAGAGGTAGGGAGCAGTACTTC. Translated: CAWSVRGREQYF.

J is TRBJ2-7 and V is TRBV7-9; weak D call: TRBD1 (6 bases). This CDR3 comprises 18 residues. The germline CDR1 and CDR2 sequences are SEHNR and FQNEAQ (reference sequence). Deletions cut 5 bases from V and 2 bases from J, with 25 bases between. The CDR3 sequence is CASSPKRRRGDLTYEQYF. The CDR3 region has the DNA TGTGCCAGCAGCCCAAAACGGCGCAGGGGCGACTTGACCTACGAGCAGTACTTC.